This TCR beta chain appears in the sequencing data of a study of low-dose radiotherapy and immunotherapy resistance in tumors. The CDR3 is 14 amino acids. Looked up from germline, CDR1 is SGHRS and CDR2 is YFSETQ. The V end was cut by 0 bases, the J end by 5 bases, with 8 bases between. TRAV- and TRBV-specific primers primed first-strand cDNA, covering alpha and beta chains. TCRs were put through roughly 19 PCR cycles of amplification with Phusion. A constant-region primer and the V-primer adapter served as the primer pair. TCRdb independently ran MiXCR on the reads; one entry per CDR3 protein. The sample has 64,000 or so distinct CDR3 sequences; about 30% are singletons. This clonotype was observed at least ten times. Described time point: before trial treatment.

This TCR came from a male donor with rectosigmoid adenocarcinoma. The chain carries TRBV5-1 and TRBJ2-2; D is possibly TRBD2 (5 bases). The sample in question was PBMCs, obtained before treatment. The CDR3 sequence: CASSLAPGTGELFF. CDR3 coding DNA: TGCGCCAGCAGCTTGGCCCCGGGGACCGGGGAGCTGTTTTTT.